The clone carrying this T cell receptor beta chain was picked up many times. The source of the sample is a study of T cells in Graves' hyperthyroidism and ophthalmopathy. The CDR3 regions of TCR beta were amplified from RNA transcripts. When the TCR CDR3 underwent first-round RT-PCR, the HTBI primer set was used. TCRdb re-called the multiplex PCR reads through MiXCR, storing one row per CDR3 protein. The sample consists of approximately 420,000 distinct CDR3 sequences, 14% to 15% of them appearing once. The CDR3 loop spans 13 amino acids. V was shortened by 1 base and J by 6 bases, with 9 bases between the two germline ends.

The genes are TRBV12-3 or TRBV12-4 and TRBJ1-1; D is possibly TRBD1 (5 bases). The source of this sequence is a woman aged 25 to 39 with Graves' hyperthyroidism. The source material was blood. This CDR3 reads CASSLGGAAEAFF. CDR3 DNA: TGTGCCAGCAGTTTAGGAGGGGCCGCTGAAGCTTTCTTT.